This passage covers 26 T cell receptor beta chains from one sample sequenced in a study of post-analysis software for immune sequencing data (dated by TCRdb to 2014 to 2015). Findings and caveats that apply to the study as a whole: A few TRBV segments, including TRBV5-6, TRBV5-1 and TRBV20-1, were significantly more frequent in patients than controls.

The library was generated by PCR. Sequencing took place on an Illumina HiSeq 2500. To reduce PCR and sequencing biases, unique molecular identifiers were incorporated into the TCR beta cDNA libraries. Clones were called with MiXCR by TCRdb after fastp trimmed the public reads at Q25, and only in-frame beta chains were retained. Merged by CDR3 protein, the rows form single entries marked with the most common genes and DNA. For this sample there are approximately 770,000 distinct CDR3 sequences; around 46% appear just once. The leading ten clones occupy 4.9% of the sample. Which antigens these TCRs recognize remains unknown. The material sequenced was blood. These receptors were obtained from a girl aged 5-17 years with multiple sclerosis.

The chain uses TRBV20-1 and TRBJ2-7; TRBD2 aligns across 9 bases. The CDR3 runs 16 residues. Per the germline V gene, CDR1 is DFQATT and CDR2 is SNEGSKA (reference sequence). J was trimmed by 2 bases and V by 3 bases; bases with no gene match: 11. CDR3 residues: CSASVQASGRPYEQYF. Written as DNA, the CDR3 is TGCAGTGCTAGCGTCCAGGCAAGCGGGAGGCCCTACGAGCAGTACTTC.

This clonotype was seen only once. CDR3 residues: CASMGFAGPKEAKNIQYF. The CDR3 coding sequence is TGTGCCAGCATGGGGTTCGCGGGGCCAAAAGAGGCCAAAAACATTCAGTACTTC. V usage is TRBV6-1 and J usage is TRBJ2-4; weak D call: TRBD2 (6 bases). The CDR3 extends over 18 amino acids. Looked up from germline, CDR1 is MNHNS and CDR2 is SASEGT. Trimming cost V 7 bases and J 1 base, with 23 bases left between them.

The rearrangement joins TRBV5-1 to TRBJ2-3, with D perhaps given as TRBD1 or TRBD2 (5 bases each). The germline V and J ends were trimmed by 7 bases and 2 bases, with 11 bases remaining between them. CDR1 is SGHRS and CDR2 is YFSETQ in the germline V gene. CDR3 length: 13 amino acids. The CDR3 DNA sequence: TGCGCCAGCGCGAGGGACCCCACAGATACGCAGTATTTT. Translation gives CASARDPTDTQYF.

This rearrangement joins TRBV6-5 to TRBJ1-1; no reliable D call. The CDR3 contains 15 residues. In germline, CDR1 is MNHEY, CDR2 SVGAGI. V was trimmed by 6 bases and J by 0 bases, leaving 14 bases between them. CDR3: CASRIGSIMNTEAFF. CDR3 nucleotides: TGTGCCAGCAGGATTGGGTCGATCATGAACACTGAAGCTTTCTTT.

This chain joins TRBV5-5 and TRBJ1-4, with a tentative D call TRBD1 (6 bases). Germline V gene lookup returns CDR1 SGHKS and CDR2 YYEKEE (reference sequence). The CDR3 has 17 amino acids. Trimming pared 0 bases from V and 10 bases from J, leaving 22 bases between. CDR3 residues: CASSLDLRDTHGGKLFF. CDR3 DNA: TGTGCCAGCAGCTTGGATCTCCGGGACACCCACGGAGGAAAACTGTTTTTT.

The CDR3, as DNA: TGTGCCAGCAGCTTGGGCGGGAGGGGTGACAATGAGCAGTTCTTC. It translates to CASSLGGRGDNEQFF. The chain links TRBV7-2 to TRBJ2-1, with 9 nucleotides matching TRBD2. Trimming took 3 bases from V and 5 from J; bases not matched to a gene: 5. Germline CDR1 and CDR2: SGHTA and FQGNSA. CDR3 length: 15 residues.

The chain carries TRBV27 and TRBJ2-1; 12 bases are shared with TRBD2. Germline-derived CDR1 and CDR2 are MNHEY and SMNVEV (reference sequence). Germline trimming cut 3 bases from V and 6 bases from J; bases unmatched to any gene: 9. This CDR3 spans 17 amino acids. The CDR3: CASSFQTSGSFVNEQFF. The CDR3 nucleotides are TGTGCCAGCAGTTTTCAGACTAGCGGGAGTTTTGTCAATGAGCAGTTCTTC.

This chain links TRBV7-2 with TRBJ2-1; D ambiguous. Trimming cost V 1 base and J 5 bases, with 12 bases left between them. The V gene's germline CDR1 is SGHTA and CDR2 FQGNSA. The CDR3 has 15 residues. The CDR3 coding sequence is TGTGCCAGCAGCTTAGAGGCCCAACCGAACAATGAGCAGTTCTTC. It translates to CASSLEAQPNNEQFF.

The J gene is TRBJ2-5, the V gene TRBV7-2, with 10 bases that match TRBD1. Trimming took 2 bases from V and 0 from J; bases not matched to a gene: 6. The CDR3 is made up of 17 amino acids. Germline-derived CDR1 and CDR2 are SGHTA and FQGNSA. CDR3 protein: CASSLTWDRGYQETQYF. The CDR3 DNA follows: TGTGCCAGCAGCTTAACCTGGGACAGGGGCTACCAAGAGACCCAGTACTTC.

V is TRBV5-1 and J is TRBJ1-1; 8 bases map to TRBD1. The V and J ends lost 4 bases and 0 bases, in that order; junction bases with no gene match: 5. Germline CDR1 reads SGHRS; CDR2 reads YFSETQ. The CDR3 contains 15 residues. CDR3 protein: CASSPTGAMNTEAFF. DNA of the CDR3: TGCGCCAGCAGCCCGACAGGGGCGATGAACACTGAAGCTTTCTTT.

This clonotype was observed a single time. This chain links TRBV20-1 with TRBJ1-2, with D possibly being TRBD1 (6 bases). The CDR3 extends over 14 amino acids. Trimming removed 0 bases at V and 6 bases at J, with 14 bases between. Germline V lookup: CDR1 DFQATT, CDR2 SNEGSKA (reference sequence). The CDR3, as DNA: TGCAGTGCTAGAGATCTGGGGGCGCCGGATGGCTACACCTTC. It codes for CSARDLGAPDGYTF.

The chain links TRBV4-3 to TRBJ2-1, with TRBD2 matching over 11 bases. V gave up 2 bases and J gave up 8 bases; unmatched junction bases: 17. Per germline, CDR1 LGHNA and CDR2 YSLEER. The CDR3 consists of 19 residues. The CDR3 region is CASSQTSGRWGGDSDEQFF. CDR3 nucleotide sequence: TGCGCCAGCAGCCAAACTAGCGGGAGATGGGGGGGGGATTCCGATGAGCAGTTCTTC.

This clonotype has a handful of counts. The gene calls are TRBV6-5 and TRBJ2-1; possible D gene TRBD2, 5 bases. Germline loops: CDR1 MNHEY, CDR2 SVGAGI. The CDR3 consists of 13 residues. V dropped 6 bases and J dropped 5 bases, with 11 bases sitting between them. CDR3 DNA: TGTGCCAGCAGCACAACTAGAAACAATGAGCAGTTCTTC. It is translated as CASSTTRNNEQFF.

Here the CDR3 reads CASSGSPGSGGGNEQFF. In nucleotides, the CDR3 is TGTGCCAGCAGCGGGAGTCCCGGCTCCGGGGGAGGCAATGAGCAGTTCTTC. The chain couples TRBV7-2 to TRBJ2-1; TRBD2 is a possible D gene (6 bases). The CDR3 spans 17 residues. From germline, CDR1 is SGHTA and CDR2 FQGNSA. V was trimmed by 5 bases and J by 6 bases, leaving 23 bases between them.

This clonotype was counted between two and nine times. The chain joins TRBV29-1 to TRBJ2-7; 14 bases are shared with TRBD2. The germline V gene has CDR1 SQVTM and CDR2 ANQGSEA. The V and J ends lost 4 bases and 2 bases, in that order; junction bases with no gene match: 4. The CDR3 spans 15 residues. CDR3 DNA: TGCAGCGTTGGGGGACTAGCGGGAGTAGCCTACGAGCAGTACTTC. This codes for CSVGGLAGVAYEQYF.

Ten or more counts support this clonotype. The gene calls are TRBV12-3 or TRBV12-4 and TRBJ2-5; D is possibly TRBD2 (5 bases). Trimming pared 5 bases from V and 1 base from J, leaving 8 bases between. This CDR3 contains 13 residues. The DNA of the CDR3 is TGTGCCAGCAGTGCCGGGATCCAAGAGACCCAGTACTTC. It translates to CASSAGIQETQYF.

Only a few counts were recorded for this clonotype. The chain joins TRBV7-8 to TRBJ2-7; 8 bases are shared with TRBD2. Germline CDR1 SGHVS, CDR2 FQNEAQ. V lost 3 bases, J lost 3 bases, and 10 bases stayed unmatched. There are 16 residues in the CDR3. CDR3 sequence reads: CASSLRGLAERYEQYF. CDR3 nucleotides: TGTGCCAGCAGCTTGAGAGGACTAGCCGAACGCTACGAGCAGTACTTC.

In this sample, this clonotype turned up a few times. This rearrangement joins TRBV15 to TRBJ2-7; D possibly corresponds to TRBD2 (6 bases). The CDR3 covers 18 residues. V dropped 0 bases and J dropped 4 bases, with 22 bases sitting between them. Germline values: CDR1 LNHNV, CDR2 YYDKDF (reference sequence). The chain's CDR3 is CATSRDVGGSGRGYEQYF. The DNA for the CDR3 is TGTGCCACCAGCAGAGATGTGGGTGGTAGCGGTAGAGGGTACGAGCAGTACTTC.

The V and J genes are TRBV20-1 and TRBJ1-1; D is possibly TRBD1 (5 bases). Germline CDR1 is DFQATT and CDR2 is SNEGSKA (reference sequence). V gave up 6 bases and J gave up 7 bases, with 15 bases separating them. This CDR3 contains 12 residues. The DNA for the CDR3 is TGCAGTGCCCGCTGGGGGATAAGTGAAGCTTTCTTT. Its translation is CSARWGISEAFF.

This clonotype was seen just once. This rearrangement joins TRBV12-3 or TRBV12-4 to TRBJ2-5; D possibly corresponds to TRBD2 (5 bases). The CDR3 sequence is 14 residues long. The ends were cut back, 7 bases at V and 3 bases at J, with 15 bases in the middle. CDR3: CASTLSGDEETQYF. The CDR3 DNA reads TGTGCCAGCACCCTTTCCGGGGATGAAGAGACCCAGTACTTC.

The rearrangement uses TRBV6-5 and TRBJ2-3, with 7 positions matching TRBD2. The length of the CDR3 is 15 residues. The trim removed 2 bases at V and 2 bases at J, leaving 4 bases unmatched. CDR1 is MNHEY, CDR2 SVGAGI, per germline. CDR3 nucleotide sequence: TGTGCCAGCAGTTACGGGGGAGGGGCCACAGATACGCAGTATTTT. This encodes CASSYGGGATDTQYF.

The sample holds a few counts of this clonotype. The CDR3 sequence is CAISDRGRRSTDTQYF. CDR3 bases: TGTGCCATCAGTGATAGGGGTCGGCGGAGCACAGATACGCAGTATTTT. V is TRBV10-3 and J is TRBJ2-3, with D perhaps matching TRBD1 (5 bases). V was clipped by 3 bases and J by 0 bases, with 13 bases between them. This CDR3 region has 16 residues. Germline V gene lookup returns CDR1 ENHRY and CDR2 SYGVKD.

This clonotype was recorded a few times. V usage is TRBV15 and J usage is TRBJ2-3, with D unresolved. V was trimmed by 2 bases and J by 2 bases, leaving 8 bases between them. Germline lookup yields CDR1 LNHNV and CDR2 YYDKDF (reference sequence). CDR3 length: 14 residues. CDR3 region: CATSRQDPTDTQYF. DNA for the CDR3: TGTGCCACCAGCAGACAGGACCCCACAGATACGCAGTATTTT.

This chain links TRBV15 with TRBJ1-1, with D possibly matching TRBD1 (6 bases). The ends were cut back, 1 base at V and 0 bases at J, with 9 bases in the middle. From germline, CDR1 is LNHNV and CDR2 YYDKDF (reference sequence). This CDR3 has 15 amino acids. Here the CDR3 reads CATSRVDRMNTEAFF. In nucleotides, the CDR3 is TGTGCCACCAGCAGAGTCGACAGGATGAACACTGAAGCTTTCTTT.

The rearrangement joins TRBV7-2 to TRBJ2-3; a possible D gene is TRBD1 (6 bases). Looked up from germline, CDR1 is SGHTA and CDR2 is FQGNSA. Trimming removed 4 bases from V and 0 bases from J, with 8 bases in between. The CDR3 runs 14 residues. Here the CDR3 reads CASSWDTSTDTQYF. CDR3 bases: TGTGCCAGCAGCTGGGACACCAGCACAGATACGCAGTATTTT.

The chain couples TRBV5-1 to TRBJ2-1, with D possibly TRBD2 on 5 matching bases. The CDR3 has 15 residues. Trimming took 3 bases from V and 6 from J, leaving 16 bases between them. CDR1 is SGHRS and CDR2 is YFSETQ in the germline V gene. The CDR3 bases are TGCGCCAGCAGCTCGGACGGAGGCGCCTGCAATGAGCAGTTCTTC. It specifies CASSSDGGACNEQFF.